The 29 T cell receptor beta chains below were found in one sample sequenced in a study of shared clonotypes between healthy human individuals. Profiling relied on immunoSEQ multiplex PCR, and the TCRdb table lists in-frame clones only, not all of them. This table holds some 300,000 clones, less than 75% found once. Sequencing was carried out using memory CD4+ T cells sorted from blood. Subset: CD45RA-negative fraction. The source is a man in his thirties or forties in good health.

The chain employs TRBV25-1 and TRBJ1-4; D perhaps matches TRBD1 (6 bases). The CDR3 is 14 amino acids. Between the trimmed V and J ends, which lost 4 bases and 7 bases, there was a span of 13 bases. Per the germline V gene, CDR1 is MGHDK and CDR2 is SYGVNS. As DNA, the CDR3 is TGTGCCAGCAGTGCCAGGGGCGGCGGTGAAAAACTGTTTTTT. Translating it yields CASSARGGGEKLFF.

This clone has more than one count but fewer than ten. The V gene is TRBV13, the J gene TRBJ1-1, with a weak D call TRBD1 (5 bases). V shed 7 bases and J shed 10 bases, with 19 bases lying between them. CDR1 is PRHDT and CDR2 is FYEKMQ in the germline V gene (reference sequence). The CDR3 spans 13 residues. The CDR3 protein is CASNRAGALGAFF. The CDR3 nucleotides are TGTGCCAGCAATAGGGCCGGGGCCCTTGGAGCTTTCTTT.

The chain is built from TRBV6-5 and TRBJ2-3; possibly TRBD2 for D (5 bases). Germline CDR1 reads MNHEY; CDR2 reads SVGAGI. The ends were cut back, 6 bases at V and 2 bases at J, with 12 bases in the middle. The CDR3 has 14 residues. In DNA form, the CDR3 reads TGTGCCAGCAGCGAGGGTCGTGCCACAGATACGCAGTATTTT. Translating gives CASSEGRATDTQYF.

This clone has a handful of counts. The gene calls are TRBV25-1 and TRBJ1-4, with no clear D. V was cut by 1 base and J by 7 bases, with 10 bases left in between. The CDR3 covers 14 residues. CDR1 and CDR2 from the germline V gene are MGHDK and SYGVNS. The CDR3 reads CASSELGGFEKLFF. The CDR3 DNA sequence: TGTGCCAGCAGTGAATTGGGAGGGTTTGAAAAACTGTTTTTT. Full variable domain (missing parts from reference TRBV25-1 and TRBJ1-4): EADIYQTPRYLVIGTGKKITLECSQTMGHDKMYWYQQDPGMELHLIHYSYGVNSTEKGDLSSESTVSRIRTEHFPLTLESARPSHTSQYLCASSELGGFEKLFFGSGTQLSVL.

In this sample, this clone turned up many times. J is TRBJ1-5 and V is TRBV7-2, with TRBD1 identical over 8 bases. Germline trimming cut 6 bases from V and 5 bases from J; bases unmatched to any gene: 9. Looked up from germline, CDR1 is SGHTA and CDR2 is FQGNSA. CDR3 length equals 15 residues. The CDR3 DNA reads TGTGCCAGCAGTCCTGACGGACAGGGATATCAGCCCCAGCATTTT. As protein: CASSPDGQGYQPQHF.

The rearrangement uses TRBV14 and TRBJ1-5, with D uncertain. Germline-derived CDR1 and CDR2 are SGHDN and FVKESK. This CDR3 region has 13 residues. Trimming removed 1 base at V and 5 bases at J, with 6 bases between. The CDR3 sequence: CASSQGIYQPQHF. In nucleotides, the CDR3 is TGTGCCAGCAGCCAAGGGATCTATCAGCCCCAGCATTTT.

The J gene is TRBJ2-1, the V gene TRBV5-1; maybe TRBD1 (6 bases). With 4 bases removed from V and 12 bases from J, the gap between germline ends came to 17 bases. CDR3 length: 13 residues. From germline, CDR1 is SGHRS and CDR2 YFSETQ. In nucleotides, the CDR3 is TGCGCCAGCAGCCCAGGAGCAGGGGTAGGGCAGTTCTTC. Protein: CASSPGAGVGQFF.

V and J are TRBV6-5 and TRBJ2-1, with D unresolved. Trimming took off 2 bases at V and 8 bases at J, with 4 bases between the two ends. This CDR3 is built from 11 residues. Per the germline V gene, CDR1 is MNHEY and CDR2 is SVGAGI. DNA of the CDR3: TGTGCCAGCAGTTACCAGTATGAGCAGTTCTTC. Amino acid sequence: CASSYQYEQFF.

The sample holds a few counts of this clone. The chain uses TRBV11-2 and TRBJ2-3; a possible D gene is TRBD2 (6 bases). Trimming shortened V by 5 bases and J by 2 bases, and 14 bases separated the two germline ends. Germline V gene sequence: CDR1 SGHAT, CDR2 FQNNGV. The CDR3 contains 15 residues. CDR3 residues: CASSLRGTPTDTQYF. In DNA, the CDR3 is TGTGCCAGCAGCCTCCGGGGGACCCCCACAGATACGCAGTATTTT.

The J gene is TRBJ2-7, the V gene TRBV27; the match to TRBD2 covers 10 bases. Trimming cost V 6 bases and J 5 bases; bases outside gene matches: 16. Per the germline V gene, CDR1 is MNHEY and CDR2 is SMNVEV (reference sequence). This CDR3 region has 17 residues. This CDR3 reads CASSYSVGLAGVHEQYF. CDR3 DNA: TGTGCCAGCAGCTACTCGGTTGGGCTAGCGGGAGTCCACGAGCAGTACTTC.

The chain joins TRBV11-2 to TRBJ2-7, with 13 bases fitting TRBD2. This CDR3 is built from 15 residues. Trimming cost V 5 bases and J 0 bases; bases outside gene matches: 1. CDR1 is SGHAT, CDR2 FQNNGV, per germline. CDR3 sequence reads: CASSRTSGGSYEQYF. CDR3 in DNA: TGTGCCAGCAGCCGGACTAGCGGGGGCTCCTACGAGCAGTACTTC.

This clone was seen only once. The V call is TRBV30, the J call TRBJ1-2; D possibly corresponds to TRBD1 (6 bases). There are 11 residues in the CDR3. Germline V CDR1 and CDR2: GTSNPN, SVGIG (reference sequence). V was clipped by 2 bases and J by 8 bases, with 9 bases between them. This chain's CDR3 is CAWSPGGGYTF. Written as DNA, the CDR3 is TGTGCCTGGAGTCCCGGGGGCGGCTACACCTTC. Drawing the rest from reference TRBV30 and TRBJ1-2, the complete variable domain is SQTIHQWPATLVQPVGSPLSLECTVEGTSNPNLYWYRQAAGRGLQLLFYSVGIGQISSEVPQNLSASRPQDRQFILSSKKLLLSDSGFYLCAWSPGGGYTFGSGTRLTVV.

This chain links TRBV6-1 with TRBJ2-2; 8 bases line up with TRBD1. Germline trimming cut 4 bases from V and 4 bases from J; bases unmatched to any gene: 5. CDR1 and CDR2 from the germline V gene are MNHNS and SASEGT. The length of the CDR3 is 15 residues. CDR3 region: CASSVETGVTGELFF. The CDR3 nucleotides are TGTGCCAGCAGTGTTGAGACAGGGGTCACCGGGGAGCTGTTTTTT.

The chain recombines TRBV2 with TRBJ1-1, with D perhaps TRBD1 (5 bases). The CDR3 covers 15 residues. The germline CDR1 and CDR2 sequences are SNHLY and FYNNEI. With 6 bases removed from V and 3 bases from J, the gap between germline ends came to 17 bases. The DNA of the CDR3 is TGTGCCAGCAGGAGCGGGGGGGGTAGGGACACTGAAGCTTTCTTT. Protein sequence: CASRSGGGRDTEAFF.

The rearrangement links TRBV15 to TRBJ2-7; 8 nucleotides agree with TRBD2. The germline V gene encodes CDR1 LNHNV and CDR2 YYDKDF (reference sequence). This CDR3 is 14 amino acids long. J lost 6 bases, V lost 6 bases, and 10 bases had no gene match. DNA of the CDR3: TGTGCCACCAGAGACCCTAGCGGGCCACCCGAGCAGTACTTC. This gives the protein CATRDPSGPPEQYF.

The genes are TRBV7-2 and TRBJ1-1; TRBD1 matches at 9 bases. Germline CDR1 and CDR2: SGHTA and FQGNSA. The junction had 8 bases not matched to a gene; V was cut back by 5 bases and J by 1 base. The CDR3 spans 16 residues. CDR3 amino acids: CASSRGQGIANTEAFF. The CDR3 nucleotides are TGTGCCAGCAGCCGCGGACAGGGGATCGCGAACACTGAAGCTTTCTTT.

A few counts support this clone. The gene calls are TRBV6-1 and TRBJ2-1, with D hard to call. The CDR3 has 12 amino acids. Germline loops: CDR1 MNHNS, CDR2 SASEGT. Between the trimmed V and J ends, which lost 7 bases and 6 bases, there was a span of 10 bases. The CDR3 loop is CASNFVGNEQFF. The CDR3 nucleotides read TGTGCCAGCAATTTCGTAGGCAATGAGCAGTTCTTC.

The count of this clone is one. The junction and the germline gene differ at one end; a read error may be behind it. The V gene is TRBV14, the J gene TRBJ2-5; weak D call: TRBD1 (6 bases). With the DNA end fitting TRBJ2-7 better, the J assignment may be wrong. Germline CDR1 and CDR2: SGHDN and FVKESK. The length of the CDR3 is 13 residues. The CDR3 DNA reads as TGTGCCACCAGCGTACAGGGTGGGTACGAGCAGTACTTC. This sequence encodes CATSVQGGYEQYF.

This clone was seen only once. The rearrangement links TRBV6-5 to TRBJ1-1; no clear D gene. The CDR3 sequence is 13 residues long. Germline CDR1 MNHEY, CDR2 SVGAGI. Trimming shortened V by 5 bases and J by 4 bases, and 11 bases separated the two germline ends. CDR3 region: CASSQGFGTEAFF. As DNA, the CDR3 is TGTGCCAGCAGTCAAGGGTTTGGCACTGAAGCTTTCTTT.

The J gene is TRBJ2-7, the V gene TRBV6-1; 7 bases align to TRBD2. V trimming: 5 bases; J trimming: 4 bases; junction bases outside the gene matches: 5. Looked up from germline, CDR1 is MNHNS and CDR2 is SASEGT. This CDR3 is 13 amino acids long. CDR3 amino acids: CASSWTRSYEQYF. The CDR3, as DNA: TGTGCCAGCAGTTGGACTAGGTCATACGAGCAGTACTTC.

In its sample, this clone was seen many times. V gene TRBV10-2 combines with J gene TRBJ2-3; 9 bases fit TRBD2. V was pared by 10 bases and J by 1 base, with 18 bases of the junction left unmatched. Germline CDR1 is WSHSY and CDR2 is SAAADI. The CDR3 sequence is 18 residues long. The CDR3 nucleotides read TGCGCCACCGTAGACGGCGGGAGGGCCCTCGTCGGCACAGATACGCAGTATTTT. This codes for CATVDGGRALVGTDTQYF.

The rearrangement uses TRBV18 and TRBJ2-7; TRBD2 matches 7 bases. V lost 5 bases and J lost 3; bases outside the gene matches: 7. Germline V gene data show CDR1 as KGHSH and CDR2 as LQKENI. CDR3 length: 14 residues. CDR3 DNA sequence: TGTGCCAGCTCATTTTTGGGGACTAACTACGAGCAGTACTTC. Translating it yields CASSFLGTNYEQYF.

The V call is TRBV7-2, the J call TRBJ2-2, with TRBD2 matching over 14 bases. With 3 bases clipped from V and 2 bases from J, the junction kept 5 bases outside the gene matches. The V gene's germline CDR1 is SGHTA and CDR2 FQGNSA. CDR3 length: 18 residues. The CDR3 region is CASSLRLAGGGNTGELFF. Written as DNA, the CDR3 is TGTGCCAGCAGCTTGAGACTAGCGGGAGGGGGAAACACCGGGGAGCTGTTTTTT. The complete variable domain, with remaining parts taken from reference TRBV7-2 and TRBJ2-2, reads GAGVSQSPSNKVTEKGKDVELRCDPISGHTALYWYRQSLGQGLEFLIYFQGNSAPDKSGLPSDRFSAERTGGSVSTLTIQRTQQEDSAVYLCASSLRLAGGGNTGELFFGEGSRLTVL.

This chain uses TRBV7-9 with TRBJ2-5, with D perhaps matching TRBD2 (5 bases). The V and J ends lost 2 bases and 7 bases respectively, with 14 bases between them. The CDR3 contains 14 residues. CDR1 is SEHNR and CDR2 is FQNEAQ in the germline V gene (reference sequence). CDR3 residues: CASSLKDQRATQYF. The CDR3 DNA follows: TGTGCCAGCAGCTTAAAGGACCAGAGGGCGACCCAGTACTTC.

The chain has TRBV19 and TRBJ2-1, with D tentatively TRBD2 (5 bases). Germline V gene lookup returns CDR1 LNHDA and CDR2 SQIVND (reference sequence). This CDR3 spans 15 amino acids. V was shortened by 7 bases and J by 2 bases, with 15 bases between the two germline ends. CDR3 coding DNA: TGTGCCAGTACCGTGGACCTAGCTGCCTACAATGAGCAGTTCTTC. Translating it yields CASTVDLAAYNEQFF.

The chain is built from TRBV19 and TRBJ1-2; D ambiguous. Trimming left V 5 bases short and J 8 bases short, with 12 bases between. The length of the CDR3 is 12 residues. Germline values: CDR1 LNHDA, CDR2 SQIVND (reference sequence). CDR3 coding DNA: TGTGCCAGTAGTCCCCAACTGGGGGGCTACACCTTC. Protein: CASSPQLGGYTF.

This clone showed up just once. The chain employs TRBV12-5 and TRBJ1-4; the D gene is possibly TRBD1 (6 bases). This CDR3 region has 18 residues. CDR1 and CDR2 from the germline V gene are LGHNT and FRNRAP. V gave up 6 bases and J gave up 0 bases, with 20 bases separating them. The CDR3 spells CASGPSDSLLATNEKLFF. The CDR3 coding sequence is TGTGCTAGTGGACCCTCGGACAGCCTCCTTGCAACTAATGAAAAACTGTTTTTT.

V and J are TRBV25-1 and TRBJ2-1; 10 nucleotides align to TRBD2. CDR3 length: 15 residues. In germline, CDR1 is MGHDK, CDR2 SYGVNS. V gave up 4 bases and J gave up 4 bases; unmatched junction bases: 4. Written as DNA, the CDR3 is TGTGCCAGCAGTGGAACTAGCGGGGATTACAATGAGCAGTTCTTC. Amino acids: CASSGTSGDYNEQFF. Full variable domain (rest looked up from reference TRBV25-1 and TRBJ2-1): EADIYQTPRYLVIGTGKKITLECSQTMGHDKMYWYQQDPGMELHLIHYSYGVNSTEKGDLSSESTVSRIRTEHFPLTLESARPSHTSQYLCASSGTSGDYNEQFFGPGTRLTVL.

The V gene is TRBV6-5, the J gene TRBJ1-4; D unclear. The CDR3 loop spans 13 amino acids. In germline, CDR1 is MNHEY, CDR2 SVGAGI. Trimming removed 4 bases at V and 6 bases at J, with 9 bases between. CDR3 residues: CASSLIGDEKLFF. The CDR3 DNA sequence: TGTGCCAGCAGTTTAATCGGGGATGAAAAACTGTTTTTT.